This TCR beta chain was documented in a study of T cells after yellow fever vaccination. Using its own MiXCR run on the 5' RACE reads, TCRdb lists one record per CDR3 protein. The sample has some 110,000 distinct CDR3 sequences, approximately 8.4% seen once. The table lists this clonotype with a few counts. The antigen is unknown. CDR3 length: 16 residues. From germline, CDR1 is GTSNPN and CDR2 SVGIG (reference sequence). J lost 2 bases, V lost 0 bases, and 6 bases had no gene match. Study-level points and caveats: Weaker, the secondary response peaked sooner, at day 5 versus 15.

The source material was CD8+ T cells sorted from PBMCs, sampled 45 days after the yellow fever booster vaccination. The TCR originated in a man aged 30 to 39 who received the YFV17D yellow fever vaccine. The chain has TRBV30 and TRBJ2-3, with 9 bases that match TRBD2. The CDR3 protein is CAWSVGLAGYTDTQYF. CDR3 in DNA: TGTGCCTGGAGTGTAGGTCTAGCGGGATACACAGATACGCAGTATTTT.